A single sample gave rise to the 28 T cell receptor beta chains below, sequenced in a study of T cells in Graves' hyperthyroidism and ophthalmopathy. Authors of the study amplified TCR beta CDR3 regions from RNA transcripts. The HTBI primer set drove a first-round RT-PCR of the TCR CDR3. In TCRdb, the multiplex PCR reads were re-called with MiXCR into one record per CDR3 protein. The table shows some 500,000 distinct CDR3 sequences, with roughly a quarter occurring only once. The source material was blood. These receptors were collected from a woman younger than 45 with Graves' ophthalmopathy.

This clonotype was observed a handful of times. CDR3 loop: CASSPYLLAGGRETQYF. CDR3 coding DNA: TGTGCCAGCAGCCCTTACCTCCTAGCGGGGGGCCGGGAGACCCAGTACTTC. The chain employs TRBV3-1 and TRBJ2-5, with 11 bases lining up with TRBD2. CDR1 LGHDT and CDR2 YNNKEL come from the germline V gene (reference sequence). Trimming cost V 4 bases and J 5 bases; bases outside gene matches: 12. CDR3 size: 17 residues.

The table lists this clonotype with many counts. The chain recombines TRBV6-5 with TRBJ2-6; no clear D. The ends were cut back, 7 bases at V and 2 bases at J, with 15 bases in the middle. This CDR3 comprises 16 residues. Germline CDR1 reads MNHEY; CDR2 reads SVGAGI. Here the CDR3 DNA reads TGTGCCAGCAACGCAATTGGGGTAGCTGGGGCCAACGTCCTGACTTTC. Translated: CASNAIGVAGANVLTF.

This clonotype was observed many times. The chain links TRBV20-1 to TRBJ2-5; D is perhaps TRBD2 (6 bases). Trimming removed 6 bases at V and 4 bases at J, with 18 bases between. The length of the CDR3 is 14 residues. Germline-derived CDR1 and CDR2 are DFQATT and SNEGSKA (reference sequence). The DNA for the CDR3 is TGCAGTGCCTCCCCATTAGCGGCTATAGAGACCCAGTACTTC. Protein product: CSASPLAAIETQYF.

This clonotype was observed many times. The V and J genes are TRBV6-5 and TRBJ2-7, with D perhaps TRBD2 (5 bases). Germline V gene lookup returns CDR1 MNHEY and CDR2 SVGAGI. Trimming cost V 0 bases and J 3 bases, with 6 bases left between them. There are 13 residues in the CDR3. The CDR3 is CASSYSEGYEQYF. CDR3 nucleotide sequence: TGTGCCAGCAGTTACTCCGAGGGCTACGAGCAGTACTTC.

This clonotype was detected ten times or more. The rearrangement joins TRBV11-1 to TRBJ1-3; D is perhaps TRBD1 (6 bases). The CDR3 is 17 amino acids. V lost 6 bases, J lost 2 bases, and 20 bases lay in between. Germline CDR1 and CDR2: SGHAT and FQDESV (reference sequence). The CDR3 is CASRDSPKQNAGNTIYF. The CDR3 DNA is TGTGCCAGCAGGGACAGCCCCAAACAAAACGCTGGAAACACCATATATTTT.

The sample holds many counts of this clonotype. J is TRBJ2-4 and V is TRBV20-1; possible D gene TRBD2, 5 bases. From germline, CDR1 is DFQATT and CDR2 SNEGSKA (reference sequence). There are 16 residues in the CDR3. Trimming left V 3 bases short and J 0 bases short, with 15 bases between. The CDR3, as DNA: TGCAGTGCTAGGTCCCAAGGACTTCGAGCCAAAAACATTCAGTACTTC. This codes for CSARSQGLRAKNIQYF.

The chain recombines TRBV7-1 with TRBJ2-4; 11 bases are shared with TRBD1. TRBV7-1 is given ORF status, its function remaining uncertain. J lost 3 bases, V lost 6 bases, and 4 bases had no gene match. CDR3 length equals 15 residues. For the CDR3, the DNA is TGTGCCAGCAGGGGACAGGGGGTCGGCAAAAACATTCAGTACTTC. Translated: CASRGQGVGKNIQYF.

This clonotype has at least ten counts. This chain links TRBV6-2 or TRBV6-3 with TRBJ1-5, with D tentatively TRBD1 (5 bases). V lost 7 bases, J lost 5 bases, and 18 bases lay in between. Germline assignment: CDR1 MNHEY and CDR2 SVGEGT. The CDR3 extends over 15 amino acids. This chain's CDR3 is CASTMMGEGHQPQHF. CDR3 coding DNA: TGTGCCAGCACCATGATGGGAGAGGGGCATCAGCCCCAGCATTTT.

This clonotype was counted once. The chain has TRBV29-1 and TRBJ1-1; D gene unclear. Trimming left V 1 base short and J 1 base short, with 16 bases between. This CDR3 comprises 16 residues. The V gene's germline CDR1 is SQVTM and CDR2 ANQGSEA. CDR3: CSVEGQVSQGNTEAFF. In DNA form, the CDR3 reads TGCAGCGTTGAAGGGCAGGTGTCGCAAGGGAACACTGAAGCTTTCTTT.

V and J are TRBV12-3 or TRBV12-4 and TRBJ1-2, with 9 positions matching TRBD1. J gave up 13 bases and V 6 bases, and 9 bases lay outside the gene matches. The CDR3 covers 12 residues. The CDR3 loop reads CASSSIGQGSTF. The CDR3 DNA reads TGTGCCAGCAGCTCCATTGGACAGGGGAGCACCTTC.

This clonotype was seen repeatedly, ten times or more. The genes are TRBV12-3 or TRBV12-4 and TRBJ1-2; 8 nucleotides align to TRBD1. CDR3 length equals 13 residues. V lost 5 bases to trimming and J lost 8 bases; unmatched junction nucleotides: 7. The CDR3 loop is CASSIDRGGGYTF. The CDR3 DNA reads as TGTGCCAGCAGTATCGACAGGGGTGGGGGCTACACCTTC.

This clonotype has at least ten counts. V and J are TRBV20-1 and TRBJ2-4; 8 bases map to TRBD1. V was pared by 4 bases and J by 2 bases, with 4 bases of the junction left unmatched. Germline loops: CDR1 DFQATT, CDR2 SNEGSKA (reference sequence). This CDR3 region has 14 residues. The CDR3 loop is CSAITGGTKNIQYF. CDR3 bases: TGCAGTGCTATAACAGGGGGAACCAAAAACATTCAGTACTTC.

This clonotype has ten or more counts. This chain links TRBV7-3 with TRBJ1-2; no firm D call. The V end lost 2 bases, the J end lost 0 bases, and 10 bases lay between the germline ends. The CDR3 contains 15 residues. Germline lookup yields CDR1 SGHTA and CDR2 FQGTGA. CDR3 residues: CASSLEYSSNYGYTF. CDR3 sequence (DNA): TGTGCCAGCAGCTTAGAGTACAGTTCTAACTATGGCTACACCTTC.

As DNA, the CDR3 is TGTGCCAGCAGCCGTACAGTGGGGAGTGCTTTCTTT. It is translated as CASSRTVGSAFF. The genes are TRBV27 and TRBJ1-1; D gene uncertain. The length of the CDR3 is 12 residues. The germline gives CDR1 MNHEY, CDR2 SMNVEV (reference sequence). Trimming pared 6 bases from V and 11 bases from J, leaving 16 bases between.

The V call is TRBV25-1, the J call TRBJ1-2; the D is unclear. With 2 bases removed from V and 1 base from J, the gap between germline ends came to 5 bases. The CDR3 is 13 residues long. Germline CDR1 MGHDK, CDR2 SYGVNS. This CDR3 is CASSEPNNYGYTF. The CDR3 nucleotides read TGTGCCAGCAGTGAACCAAATAACTATGGCTACACCTTC.

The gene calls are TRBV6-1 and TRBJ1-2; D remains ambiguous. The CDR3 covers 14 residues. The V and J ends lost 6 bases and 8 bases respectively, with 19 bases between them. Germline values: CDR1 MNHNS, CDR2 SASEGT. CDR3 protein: CASRTPGIVWGYTF. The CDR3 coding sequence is TGTGCCAGCAGAACACCGGGAATCGTCTGGGGCTACACCTTC.

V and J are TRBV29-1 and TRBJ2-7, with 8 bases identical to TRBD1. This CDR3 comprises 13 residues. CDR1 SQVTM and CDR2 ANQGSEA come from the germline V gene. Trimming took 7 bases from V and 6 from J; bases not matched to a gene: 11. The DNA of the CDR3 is TGCAGCGCCAAAATGGACAGGGCGGGCGAGCAGTACTTC. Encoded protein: CSAKMDRAGEQYF.

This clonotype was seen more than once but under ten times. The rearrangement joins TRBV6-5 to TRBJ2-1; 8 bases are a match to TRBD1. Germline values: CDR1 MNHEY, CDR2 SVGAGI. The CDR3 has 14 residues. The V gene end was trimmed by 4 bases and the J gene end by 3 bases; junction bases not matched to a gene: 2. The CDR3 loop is CASSSDRVYNEQFF. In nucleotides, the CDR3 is TGTGCCAGCAGTTCGGACAGGGTCTACAATGAGCAGTTCTTC.

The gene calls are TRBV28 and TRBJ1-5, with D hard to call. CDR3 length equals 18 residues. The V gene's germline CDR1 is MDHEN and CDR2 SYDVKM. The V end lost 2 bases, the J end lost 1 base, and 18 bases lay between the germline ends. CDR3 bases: TGTGCCAGCAGTTTAAACAGATATCCCCCGAGGAGCAATCAGCCCCAGCATTTT. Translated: CASSLNRYPPRSNQPQHF.

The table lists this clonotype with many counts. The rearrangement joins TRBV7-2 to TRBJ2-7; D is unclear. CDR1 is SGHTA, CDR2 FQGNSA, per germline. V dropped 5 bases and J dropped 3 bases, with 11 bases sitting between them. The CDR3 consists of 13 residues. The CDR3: CASSPRVLYEQYF. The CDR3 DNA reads TGTGCCAGCAGCCCACGGGTCCTCTACGAGCAGTACTTC.

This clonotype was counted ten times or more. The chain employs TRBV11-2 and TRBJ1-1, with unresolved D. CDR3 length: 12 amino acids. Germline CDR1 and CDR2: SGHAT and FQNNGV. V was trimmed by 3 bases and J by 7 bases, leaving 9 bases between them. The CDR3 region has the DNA TGTGCCAGCAGCTTCAGTTCTCATGAAGCTTTCTTT. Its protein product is CASSFSSHEAFF.

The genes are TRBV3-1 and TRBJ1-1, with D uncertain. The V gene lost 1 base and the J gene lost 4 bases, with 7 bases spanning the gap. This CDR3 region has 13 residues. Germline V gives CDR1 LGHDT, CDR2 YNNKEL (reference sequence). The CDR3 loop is CASSQGPSTEAFF. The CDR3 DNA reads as TGTGCCAGCAGCCAAGGACCGAGCACTGAAGCTTTCTTT.

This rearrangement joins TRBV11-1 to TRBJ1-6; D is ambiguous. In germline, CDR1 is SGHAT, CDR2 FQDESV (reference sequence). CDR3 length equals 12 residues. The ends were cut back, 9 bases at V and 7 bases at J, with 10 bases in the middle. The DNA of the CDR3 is TGTGCCAGTGGAGCTAGGAATTCACCCCTCCACTTT. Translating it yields CASGARNSPLHF.

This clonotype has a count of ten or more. The CDR3 spells CASSDTGEWVYGYTF. Written as DNA, the CDR3 is TGCGCCAGCAGCGATACAGGGGAGTGGGTCTATGGCTACACCTTC. The chain carries TRBV5-1 and TRBJ1-2; the match to TRBD1 covers 7 bases. The trim removed 4 bases at V and 4 bases at J, leaving 10 bases unmatched. This CDR3 has 15 residues. Looked up from germline, CDR1 is SGHRS and CDR2 is YFSETQ.

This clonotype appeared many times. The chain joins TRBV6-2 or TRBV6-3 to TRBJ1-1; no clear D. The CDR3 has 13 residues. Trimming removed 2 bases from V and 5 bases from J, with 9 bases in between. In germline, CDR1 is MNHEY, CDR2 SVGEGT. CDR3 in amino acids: CASSYGGYTEAFF. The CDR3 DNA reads TGTGCCAGCAGTTACGGCGGTTATACTGAAGCTTTCTTT.

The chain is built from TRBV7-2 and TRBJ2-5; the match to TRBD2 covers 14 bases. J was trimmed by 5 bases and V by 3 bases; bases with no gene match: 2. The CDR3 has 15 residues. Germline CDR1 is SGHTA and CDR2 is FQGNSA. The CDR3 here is CASSFWTSGGETQYF. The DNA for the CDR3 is TGTGCCAGCAGCTTCTGGACTAGCGGGGGGGAGACCCAGTACTTC.

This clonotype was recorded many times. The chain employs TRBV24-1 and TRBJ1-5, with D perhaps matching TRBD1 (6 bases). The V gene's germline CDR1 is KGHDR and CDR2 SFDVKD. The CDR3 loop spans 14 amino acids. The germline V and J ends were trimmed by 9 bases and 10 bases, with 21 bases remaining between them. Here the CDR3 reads CATQLQGGIGPQHF. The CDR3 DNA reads TGTGCCACCCAGTTACAGGGTGGGATAGGTCCCCAGCATTTT.

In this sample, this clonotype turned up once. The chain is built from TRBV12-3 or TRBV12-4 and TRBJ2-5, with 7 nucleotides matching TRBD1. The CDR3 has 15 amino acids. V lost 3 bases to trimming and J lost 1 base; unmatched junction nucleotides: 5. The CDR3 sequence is CASSFRRDSQETQYF. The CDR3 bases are TGTGCCAGCAGTTTTCGAAGGGACAGCCAAGAGACCCAGTACTTC.